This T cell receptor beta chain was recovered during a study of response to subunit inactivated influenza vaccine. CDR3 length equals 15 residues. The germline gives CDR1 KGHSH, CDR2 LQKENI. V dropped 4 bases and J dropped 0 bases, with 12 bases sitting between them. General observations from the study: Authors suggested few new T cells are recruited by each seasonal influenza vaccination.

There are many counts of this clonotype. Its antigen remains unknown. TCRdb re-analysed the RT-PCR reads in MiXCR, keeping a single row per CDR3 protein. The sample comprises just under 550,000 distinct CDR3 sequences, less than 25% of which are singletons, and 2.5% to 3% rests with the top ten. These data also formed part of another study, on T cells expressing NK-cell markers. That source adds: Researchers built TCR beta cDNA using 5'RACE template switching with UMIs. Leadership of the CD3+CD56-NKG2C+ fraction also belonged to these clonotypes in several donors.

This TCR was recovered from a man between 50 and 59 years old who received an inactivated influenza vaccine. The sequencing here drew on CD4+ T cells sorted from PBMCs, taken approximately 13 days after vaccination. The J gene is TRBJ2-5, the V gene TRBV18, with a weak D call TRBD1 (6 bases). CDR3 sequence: CASSRSTGYQETQYF. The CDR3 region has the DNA TGTGCCAGCTCACGATCAACAGGGTACCAAGAGACCCAGTACTTC.